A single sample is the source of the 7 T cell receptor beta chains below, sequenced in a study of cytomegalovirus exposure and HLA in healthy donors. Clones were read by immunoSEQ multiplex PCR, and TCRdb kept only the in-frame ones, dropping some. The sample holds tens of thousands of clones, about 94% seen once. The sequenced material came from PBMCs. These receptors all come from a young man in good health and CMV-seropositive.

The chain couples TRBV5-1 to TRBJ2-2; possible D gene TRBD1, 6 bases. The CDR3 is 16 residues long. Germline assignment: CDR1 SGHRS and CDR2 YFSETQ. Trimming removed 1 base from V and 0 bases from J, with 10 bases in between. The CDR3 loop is CASSLIPGANTGELFF. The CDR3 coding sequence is TGCGCCAGCAGCTTGATCCCAGGGGCGAACACCGGGGAGCTGTTTTTT.

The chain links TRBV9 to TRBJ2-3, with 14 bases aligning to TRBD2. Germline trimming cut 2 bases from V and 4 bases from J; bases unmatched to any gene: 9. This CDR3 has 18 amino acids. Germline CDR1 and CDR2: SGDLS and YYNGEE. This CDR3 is CASSVGLAGDWPPDTQYF. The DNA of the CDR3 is TGTGCCAGCAGCGTGGGACTAGCGGGAGATTGGCCCCCAGATACGCAGTATTTT.

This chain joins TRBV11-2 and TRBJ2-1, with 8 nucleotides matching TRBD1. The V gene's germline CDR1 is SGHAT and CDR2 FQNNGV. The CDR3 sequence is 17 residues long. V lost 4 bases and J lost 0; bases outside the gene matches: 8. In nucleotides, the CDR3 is TGTGCCAGCAGCTCCCAGGGACAGGTCATCTCCTACAATGAGCAGTTCTTC. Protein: CASSSQGQVISYNEQFF.

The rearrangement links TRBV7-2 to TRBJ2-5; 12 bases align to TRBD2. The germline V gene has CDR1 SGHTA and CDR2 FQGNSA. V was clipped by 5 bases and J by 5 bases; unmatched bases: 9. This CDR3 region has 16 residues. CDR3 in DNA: TGTGCCAGCAGCACCCGACTAGCGGGAGTGGGCGAGACCCAGTACTTC. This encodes CASSTRLAGVGETQYF.

For the CDR3, the DNA is TGTGCCAGCAGCCACTCCCGGGACAGGGGGTCCCAAGAGACCCAGTACTTC. It encodes CASSHSRDRGSQETQYF. This sequence joins TRBV14 and TRBJ2-5; 11 bases fit TRBD1. The germline V gene has CDR1 SGHDN and CDR2 FVKESK. The trim removed 3 bases at V and 1 base at J, leaving 7 bases unmatched. CDR3 length: 17 amino acids.

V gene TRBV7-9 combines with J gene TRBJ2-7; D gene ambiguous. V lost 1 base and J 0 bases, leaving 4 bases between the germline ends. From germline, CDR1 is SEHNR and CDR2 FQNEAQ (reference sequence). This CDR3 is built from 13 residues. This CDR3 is CASSLDGSYEQYF. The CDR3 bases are TGTGCCAGCAGCTTAGACGGCTCCTACGAGCAGTACTTC. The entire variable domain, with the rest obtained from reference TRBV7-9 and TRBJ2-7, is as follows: DTGVSQNPRHKITKRGQNVTFRCDPISEHNRLYWYRQTLGQGPEFLTYFQNEAQLEKSRLLSDRFSAERPKGSFSTLEIQRTEQGDSAMYLCASSLDGSYEQYFGPGTRLTVT.

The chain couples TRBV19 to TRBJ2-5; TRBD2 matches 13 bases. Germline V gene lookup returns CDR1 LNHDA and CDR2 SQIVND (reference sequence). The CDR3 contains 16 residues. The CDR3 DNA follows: TGTGCTCCGGGACTAGCGGGGACCCCGTACCAAGAGACCCAGTACTTC. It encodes CAPGLAGTPYQETQYF.